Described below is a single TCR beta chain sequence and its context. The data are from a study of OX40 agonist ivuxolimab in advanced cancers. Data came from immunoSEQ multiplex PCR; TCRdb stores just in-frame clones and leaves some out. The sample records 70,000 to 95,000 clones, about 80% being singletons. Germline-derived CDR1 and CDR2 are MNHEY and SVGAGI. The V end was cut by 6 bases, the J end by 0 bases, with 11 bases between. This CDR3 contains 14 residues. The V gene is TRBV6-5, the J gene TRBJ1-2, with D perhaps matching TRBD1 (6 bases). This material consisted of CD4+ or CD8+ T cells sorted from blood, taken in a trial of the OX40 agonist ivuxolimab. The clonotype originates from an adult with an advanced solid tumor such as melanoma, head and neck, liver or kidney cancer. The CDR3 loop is CASSLGTSNYGYTF. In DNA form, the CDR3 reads TGTGCCAGCAGCCTCGGGACATCTAACTATGGCTACACCTTC.